This T cell receptor beta chain stems from a study of cytomegalovirus exposure and HLA in healthy donors (dated by TCRdb to 2015 to 2018). Regarding the study in general: According to an earlier analysis of around 600 of the donors, about 190 million T cells yielded 90 million to 130 million unique TCR beta sequences and about 300 Gb of sequence data. An earlier analysis of 450 to 750 of the donors used high-throughput TCR beta sequencing to judge whether each TCR beta V gene segment behaved as functional or pseudogenic. The number of donors typed differed by locus, with about 629-630 for A, B, C, DRB1 and DQB1, more than 500 for DQA1, 600 to 610 for DPA1, and approximately 470 for DPB1. Among about 390 genotyped donors of the cohort, an average of about 240,000 unique TCR beta nucleotide sequences were sequenced per donor, about a sixth of them non-productive. The study aimed to test whether cataloging public T cell receptors could reveal signatures of past pathogen exposure. Every repertoire in the discovery cohort had been generated on one and the same sequencing platform. The study combined high-throughput TCR immunosequencing, statistical association of individual TCRs with disease status, and machine learning to predict cytomegalovirus infection status. Among the roughly 400 genotyped donors, 81% belonged to the genetic ancestry cluster associated with self-reported Caucasian donors. Class I and class II HLA loci were covered by the typing at four-digit resolution. In a later analysis, previously published TCR beta repertoires from fewer than 750 donors were re-analyzed and high-resolution HLA genotyping was added so that TCR occurrence patterns could be studied. Genome-wide SNP genotypes for about 65% of the 666 donors were used in a later genetic analysis, which treated that subset as a discovery cohort. Donor age, sex, ethnicity and CMV serostatus were compiled alongside the repertoire data. The study profiled the T cell repertoires of some 610 subjects by immunosequencing and related them to cytomegalovirus serostatus. A separate validation cohort of some 130 different subjects was used in addition to the roughly 720-subject first cohort. Four or five DR-DQ haplotypes were treated as single units for association and clustering because of strong linkage in the cohort. Rather than using new phenotypic data, the later analysis identified candidate immune exposures from TCR beta sequences and from how often those sequences occurred across donors. Roughly 300 gigabases of sequencing data and tens of millions of unique TCR sequences were included in an early release covering roughly 600 HLA-typed donors.

V is clipped by 3 bases and J by 0 bases, and the sequence between their germline boundaries is 12 bases long. The CDR1 and CDR2 encoded by the germline V gene are SNHLY and FYNNEI. Inclusive of the bounding cysteine and phenylalanine, the CDR3 is 15 residues long. The kept DNA is CDR3 alone, 45 bases in frame from the first base. The protocol used for the library was the immunoSEQ multiplex PCR assay. For the multiplex PCR, a mixture combining 60 forward primers for TCR Vbeta segments and 13 reverse primers for TCR Jbeta segments was used. The CDR3 region of rearranged TCR beta genes was amplified from genomic DNA with a multiplex PCR assay. The amplified TCR beta libraries were sequenced on the Illumina HiSeq System as 87-base-pair reads. Under the source paper's analysis protocol: A later analysis tallied roughly 78 million unique TCR beta chains across the 610 or so repertoires, and around 9.9 million of those chains were shared by two or more donors. Raw reads were error-corrected and collapsed into unique sequences by a nearest-neighbor algorithm in which closely related sequences were merged to remove PCR and sequencing errors. To assign V, D and J gene segments, CDR3 sequences were aligned to IMGT reference sequences. Each retained sequence needed at least a six-nucleotide match to both a V gene segment and a J gene segment. A rearrangement was called productive if the CDR3 had no stop codons and remained in frame with V and J, and every other rearrangement was called non-productive. Following IMGT convention, CDR3 was defined as the stretch from the second conserved V-encoded cysteine to the conserved J-encoded phenylalanine. The earlier analysis of approximately 500 of the donors excluded sequences that lacked an unambiguous match to a single V gene segment. In an earlier analysis of 587 of the donors, V segments were called functional above 56.7% productive rearrangements and were called segregating when the between-donor standard deviation exceeded 5%. A statistical classification framework was developed to diagnose cytomegalovirus status using the catalog of TCR beta chain sequences. V and J gene assignment, in a later analysis, came from comparing TCR nucleotide sequences with IMGT/GENE-DB human TR gene sequences. Using the TCRdist pipeline, a later analysis assigned CDR3 sequences along with most-parsimonious VDJ recombination scenarios. In a later analysis, each TCR beta chain was defined by its CDR3 amino acid sequence together with its V-gene family, and reads without a unique V-gene family were excluded. A later analysis removed 592 highly shared, low-generation-probability nucleotide sequences to deal with suspected cross-contamination and a sequencing artifact. A later analysis calculated a clonal expansion index for each public chain from normalized within-repertoire ranks of inferred template counts. In a later analysis, generation probabilities were computed with a VDJ recombination model fitted to out-of-frame rearrangements, and the resulting probabilities were checked against IGoR. Hypergeometric tests were used in a later analysis to score TCR-TCR, TCR-HLA and TCR-CMV co-occurrence, with a repertoire-size bias correction applied to the TCR pairs. In a later analysis, false discovery rates were estimated by permuting HLA or CMV assignments 20 times. In a later analysis, co-occurring TCRs were grouped using DBSCAN, with TCRdist sequence similarity added in when clustering inside HLA-allele-positive subsets. For co-occurrence clustering, repertoires with fewer than 30,000 or more than 120,000 public chains were excluded, along with four or five repertoires with anomalous nucleotide sharing. As stored in TCRdb, this immuneACCESS dataset retains in-frame rearrangements with V and J assigned. A fraction of the clones does not appear; measured against another copy, unresolved V genes explain less than half of the discrepancy, and the remainder lacks a known reason. V, J and clone size are taken as reported in that table, and D and trimming were inferred from the DNA itself. This sample has 150,000 to 200,000 clones in its table, and over 70% of those were observed once. Under 2% of the sample is in the top ten clones.

Broader findings and caveats from the paper: In a later analysis, several top co-occurrence clusters were reported to appear linked to parvovirus B19, influenza, CMV and Epstein-Barr virus. This cohort had only TCR beta chains sequenced, and the lack of alpha or paired-chain data limited which features could be detected. In a later analysis, HLA-associated TCR beta chains showed more clonal expansion and lower generation probabilities than non-associated chains that were equally common. V-gene and J-gene trimming of TCR beta chains was associated with a missense DCLRE1C variant in a later genetic analysis, and the association was replicated in an independent cohort. Most TCR sequences were seen in very few donors, while some public TCRs were found in many individuals. The study listed 164 TCR beta chains as associated with cytomegalovirus. At a false discovery rate of 0.05, a later analysis linked 16,951 TCR beta sequences to specific HLA alleles. In an earlier analysis of about 600 of the donors, most TCR beta V segments appeared in productive rearrangements about 90% or about 30% of the time, broadly matching IMGT annotations. In a later analysis, most CMV-associated TCR beta chains were found to appear HLA-restricted, with HLA associations seemingly driven largely by CMV exposure. According to a later genetic analysis, donors in an Asian-associated ancestry cluster had fewer N-insertions in productive TCRs than the approximately 650-donor mean. A further reported finding was that TCR beta sequences accurately predicted the HLA-A and HLA-B alleles for most subjects in the first cohort. Because HLA typing was missing for some donors at each locus, association tests included only the typed subset. In both the original and validation cohorts, the classifier was reported to diagnose cytomegalovirus status with high specificity and sensitivity. According to a later analysis, TCR association rates differed among HLA loci, with DRB1 alleles showing the most associated TCRs and HLA-C alleles showing the fewest. In vitro tests confirmed that three of the cytomegalovirus-associated TCR beta chains recognize cytomegalovirus antigens. Linkage disequilibrium might explain the correlated functional status among segregating V segments, but an unknown experimental factor could not be ruled out. A cluster of highly shared sequence variants was judged likely to be a technical artifact of the sequencing pipeline. Roughly uniform sequencing depth across donors was assumed in presence/absence analyses, although this assumption may not hold. Some IMGT-functional V segments, including TRBV6-2 and TRBV6-3, could not be distinguished by the 87-base-pair reads and were therefore excluded. Assigning TCR associations to individual alleles was difficult when HLA alleles, especially DR and DQ, strongly co-occurred. According to the authors, the approach could potentially be generalized to other disease states and immunological phenotypes. For the cohort, immune exposure information was limited to CMV serostatus. Because counts were too low, more than 15 rarely observed V segments, including chromosome 9 orphons, were excluded from the earlier analysis of 587 of the donors.

The cohort consisted of more than 650 healthy bone marrow donors. At the time of sampling, all cohort members were nominally healthy, though unrecorded immune exposures were likely present. The donor tested CMV seropositive and was one of the 289 seropositive cohort members. Every donor gave a peripheral blood sample, and the peripheral blood mononuclear cells from that sample were used for TCR beta sequencing. Genomic DNA extraction from the blood cell samples was performed with the Qiagen DNeasy Blood Extraction Kit. In this sample, this clone turned up once. Its antigen is still unknown. No per-base quality is available; no much larger clone lies one base away.

The rearrangement combines TRBV2 with TRBJ2-7; a tentative D match to TRBD2 spans 7 bases. The sequencing sample was made of PBMCs. The TCR originated in a man in his forties in good health and CMV-seropositive. The bases read TGTGCCAGCAGTGAGGAGGGGGGGAACTCCTACGAGCAGTACTTC. This is translated as CASSEEGGNSYEQYF. With the portions outside the CDR3 filled from the reference TRBV2 and TRBJ2-7 genes, the complete variable region becomes EPEVTQTPSHQVTQMGQEVILRCVPISNHLYFYWYRQILGQKVEFLVSFYNNEISEKSEIFDDQFSVERPDGSNFTLKIRSTKLEDSAMYFCASSEEGGNSYEQYFGPGTRLTVT.